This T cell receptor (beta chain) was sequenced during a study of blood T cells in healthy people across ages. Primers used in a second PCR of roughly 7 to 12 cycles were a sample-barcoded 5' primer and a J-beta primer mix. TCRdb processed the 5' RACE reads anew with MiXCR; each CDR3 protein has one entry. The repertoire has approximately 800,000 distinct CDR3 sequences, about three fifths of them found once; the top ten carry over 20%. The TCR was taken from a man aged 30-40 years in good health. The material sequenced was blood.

The CDR3 DNA is TGTGCCAGCAGTCGATACGGGACAAATGAAAACCACCAGTTCTTC. Translated: CASSRYGTNENHQFF. The chain is built from TRBV12-3 or TRBV12-4 and TRBJ2-1; tentative D call: TRBD1 (6 bases). V was cut by 5 bases and J by 13 bases, with 24 bases left in between. The CDR3 runs to 15 residues.